This is a list of T cell receptor beta chains from one sample in a study of response to subunit inactivated influenza vaccine. Each CDR3 protein gets one entry after TCRdb re-called the RT-PCR reads with MiXCR. The data contain 500,000 to 550,000 distinct CDR3 sequences, 7.5% to 8.5% of them singletons. The sample was PBMCs from blood, taken less than 30 months after vaccination. Receptor source: a man aged 50-75 years who received an inactivated influenza vaccine. Both conserved end residues are part of each CDR3. Not every row has a clone size; where given, it reads once, few, many or a size class.

j_gene: TRBJ2-7; abundance: many; v_gene: TRBV29-1; CDR3aa: CSVIASYEQYF
j_gene: TRBJ1-2; abundance: many; v_gene: TRBV12-3/TRBV12-4; CDR3aa: CASSLMTGSGYTF
j_gene: TRBJ2-1; abundance: NA; v_gene: TRBV6-5; CDR3aa: CASSYSKKRGGPDEQFF
j_gene: TRBJ1-2; abundance: NA; v_gene: TRBV20-1; CDR3aa: CSASLRDRISYGYTF
j_gene: TRBJ2-6; abundance: few; v_gene: TRBV6-2/TRBV6-3; CDR3aa: CASSPQMVPGANVLTF
j_gene: TRBJ2-5; abundance: NA; v_gene: TRBV3-1; CDR3aa: CASSLGQLETQYF
j_gene: TRBJ1-6; abundance: few; v_gene: TRBV7-2; CDR3aa: CASSPSAAETNSPLHF
j_gene: TRBJ2-7; abundance: many; v_gene: TRBV20-1; CDR3aa: CSARAGLAASYEQYF
j_gene: TRBJ2-1; abundance: many; v_gene: TRBV2; CDR3aa: CARTDSSYNEQFF
j_gene: TRBJ2-5; abundance: many; v_gene: TRBV27; CDR3aa: CASSGTAQETQYF
j_gene: TRBJ1-1; abundance: many; v_gene: TRBV6-1; CDR3aa: CASSAPGGNTEAFF
j_gene: TRBJ2-7; abundance: many; v_gene: TRBV20-1; CDR3aa: CSARNPRRSSYEQYF
j_gene: TRBJ2-3; abundance: many; v_gene: TRBV3-1; CDR3aa: CASSQGPLRREVDTQYF
j_gene: TRBJ2-5; abundance: many; v_gene: TRBV12-3/TRBV12-4; CDR3aa: CASSLALAGGAETQYF
j_gene: TRBJ1-5; abundance: many; v_gene: TRBV12-3/TRBV12-4; CDR3aa: CASSFPGSNQPQHF
j_gene: TRBJ2-5; abundance: few; v_gene: TRBV29-1; CDR3aa: CSVGTGFKVQETQYF
j_gene: TRBJ1-1; abundance: NA; v_gene: TRBV4-3; CDR3aa: CASSQEVRGGPDTEAFF
j_gene: TRBJ2-5; abundance: few; v_gene: TRBV4-1; CDR3aa: CASSQSVFQETQYF
j_gene: TRBJ2-3; abundance: many; v_gene: TRBV12-3/TRBV12-4; CDR3aa: CASSLGPPQDTQYF
j_gene: TRBJ2-7; abundance: few; v_gene: TRBV21-1; CDR3aa: CASSKKDGGSSYEQYF
j_gene: TRBJ2-3; abundance: many; v_gene: TRBV4-1; CDR3aa: CASSPLRRAEDTQYF
j_gene: TRBJ1-6; abundance: few; v_gene: TRBV12-3/TRBV12-4; CDR3aa: CASSPQLSNLSPPLHF
j_gene: TRBJ1-5; abundance: NA; v_gene: TRBV3-1; CDR3aa: CASSQGPRGQPQHF
j_gene: TRBJ2-4; abundance: few; v_gene: TRBV10-3; CDR3aa: CAISESGLAKNIQYF
j_gene: TRBJ2-3; abundance: NA; v_gene: TRBV12-3/TRBV12-4; CDR3aa: CASSLTGGHAGDTQYF
j_gene: TRBJ1-1; abundance: NA; v_gene: TRBV20-1; CDR3aa: CSAKRQMMNTEAFF
j_gene: TRBJ2-1; abundance: NA; v_gene: TRBV9; CDR3aa: CASSVTGGDSYNEQFF
j_gene: TRBJ2-1; abundance: few; v_gene: TRBV7-9; CDR3aa: CASSSGARTYNEQFF
j_gene: TRBJ1-1; abundance: many; v_gene: TRBV6-5; CDR3aa: CASSTWTGLSTEAFF